Many counts were recorded for the clone carrying this TCR beta chain. The antigen is not known. This sample is drawn from a study of CD8 T cells in ankylosing spondylitis. Whole-study results and caveats: Disease-linked clones reportedly showed significant enrichment in matched ankylosing spondylitis synovial fluid. Disease-linked clones bore a CD8+ phenotype and were relatively rare in peripheral blood. Ankylosing spondylitis blood appeared to be characterized by a TCR beta motif of fewer than ten highly homologous variants.

The ends were cut back, 4 bases at V and 4 bases at J, with 19 bases in the middle. CDR3 size: 15 residues. Germline CDR1 DFQATT, CDR2 SNEGSKA (reference sequence). Each TCR beta library was made by quantitative 5'-RACE that incorporated molecular barcodes. TCRdb processed the 5' RACE reads anew with MiXCR; each CDR3 protein has one entry. Among 200,000 to 250,000 distinct CDR3 sequences listed, roughly 32% were seen once. The chain employs TRBV20-1 and TRBJ2-5; tentative D call: TRBD2 (5 bases). The origin of this receptor is a male donor with ankylosing spondylitis or in good health (not recorded which). The sample consisted of blood, either unsorted or a sorted T cell fraction (not recorded which). The CDR3 nucleotides read TGCAGTGCTATGGACTGGACGCTGACGGGAGAGACCCAGTACTTC. Its protein is CSAMDWTLTGETQYF.